The present entry profiles one TCR beta chain with its context. Its antigen is still unknown. J was trimmed by 0 bases and V by 8 bases; bases with no gene match: 19. Germline V lookup: CDR1 LNHNV, CDR2 YYDKDF (reference sequence). This CDR3 has 18 residues. The sample belongs to a study of shared clonotypes between healthy human individuals. The data were produced by immunoSEQ multiplex PCR, yet TCRdb's version contains in-frame clones alone and is incomplete. Found here are approximately 710,000 clones, roughly 87% of them singletons; the top ten hold less than 40%. Points from the study as a whole: Generation probabilities of non-shared clonotypes were lower (relative to those shared by all four donors).

The chain uses TRBV15 and TRBJ2-7, with TRBD2 matching over 7 bases. This TCR was recovered from a man between 18 and 29 years old in good health. Some clones in this sample may be carry-over from other donors' samples. Specimen: memory CD8+ T cells from PBMCs. Specified subset: CD45RO+ cells pooled with CCR7-negative TemRA cells. The CDR3 sequence is CATPLHSGGGLNSYEQYF. CDR3 bases: TGTGCCACCCCCCTACATTCGGGGGGAGGCTTAAACTCCTACGAGCAGTACTTC.